The 25 T cell receptor beta chains below come from one sample, sequenced in a study of CD8 T cells in Susac syndrome. 0.5 to 1 ug RNA was reverse transcribed with random hexamers. TCRdb reprocessed the immunoSEQ multiplex PCR reads via MiXCR and lists one record per CDR3 protein. The sample yields around 110,000 distinct CDR3 sequences, over 95% seen once. The specimen was CD4+ T cells from PBMCs. The receptors here all came from a human donor with Susac syndrome.

This rearrangement joins TRBV28 to TRBJ2-3; D is ambiguous. CDR1 and CDR2 from the germline V gene are MDHEN and SYDVKM. This CDR3 has 14 amino acids. V lost 2 bases to trimming and J lost 3 bases, with 9 bases between them. The CDR3 bases are TGTGCCAGCAGTTTAAGTGGTCATACAGATACGCAGTATTTT. It specifies CASSLSGHTDTQYF.

This sequence joins TRBV7-8 and TRBJ1-5, with D possibly being TRBD1 (6 bases). The V end lost 5 bases, the J end lost 11 bases, and 16 bases lay between the germline ends. The CDR3 contains 13 residues. Germline-derived CDR1 and CDR2 are SGHVS and FQNEAQ. The CDR3 loop reads CASSPDRLVAQHF. CDR3 coding DNA: TGTGCCAGCAGCCCCGACAGGTTGGTGGCCCAGCATTTT.

The genes are TRBV20-1 and TRBJ1-4; 10 nucleotides agree with TRBD1. The CDR3 consists of 13 residues. CDR1 DFQATT and CDR2 SNEGSKA come from the germline V gene (reference sequence). Unmatched junction bases numbered 4, after V lost 5 bases and J lost 7 bases. CDR3 nucleotides: TGCAGTGCTCGACAGGGGGCGAGTGAAAAACTGTTTTTT. Its protein is CSARQGASEKLFF.

V gene TRBV12-3 or TRBV12-4 combines with J gene TRBJ2-1, with 7 bases matching TRBD2. The CDR3 spans 15 residues. Trimming at V came to 7 bases and at J to 4 bases, leaving 10 bases not matched to a gene. This chain's CDR3 is CASNILGLGYNEQFF. The CDR3 bases are TGTGCCAGCAATATACTCGGACTAGGATACAATGAGCAGTTCTTC.

The chain combines TRBV3-1 with TRBJ2-7; D gene ambiguous. V was cut by 0 bases and J by 6 bases, with 3 bases left in between. CDR3 length: 11 residues. CDR1 and CDR2 (germline): LGHDT, YNNKEL (reference sequence). CDR3 sequence reads: CASSQDSEQYF. In DNA form, the CDR3 reads TGTGCCAGCAGCCAAGATTCCGAGCAGTACTTC.

The chain carries TRBV25-1 and TRBJ2-7; D gene unclear. The ends were cut back, 5 bases at V and 6 bases at J, with 17 bases in the middle. The V gene's germline CDR1 is MGHDK and CDR2 SYGVNS. CDR3 size: 14 residues. CDR3 amino acids: CASSKAQTASEQYF. DNA of the CDR3: TGTGCCAGCAGTAAAGCCCAAACCGCCTCCGAGCAGTACTTC.

The chain couples TRBV5-1 to TRBJ1-1; D call uncertain. In germline, CDR1 is SGHRS, CDR2 YFSETQ. The CDR3 covers 13 residues. Trimming took 4 bases from V and 6 from J, leaving 13 bases between them. CDR3 region: CASSPDGYSEAFF. The CDR3 DNA reads as TGCGCCAGCAGCCCCGACGGCTACTCTGAAGCTTTCTTT.

This chain joins TRBV7-8 and TRBJ2-6; 7 nucleotides match TRBD1. V was pared by 1 base and J by 0 bases, with 15 bases of the junction left unmatched. The CDR3 consists of 21 residues. From germline, CDR1 is SGHVS and CDR2 FQNEAQ. The CDR3 nucleotides are TGTGCCAGCAGCTTAGTAGGGGGAATGACAGGGACCGGCTCTGGGGCCAACGTCCTGACTTTC. It encodes CASSLVGGMTGTGSGANVLTF. Full variable domain (missing parts from reference TRBV7-8 and TRBJ2-6): GAGVSQSPRYKVAKRGQDVALRCDPISGHVSLFWYQQALGQGPEFLTYFQNEAQLDKSGLPSDRFFAERPEGSVSTLKIQRTQQEDSAVYLCASSLVGGMTGTGSGANVLTFGAGSRLTVL.

The V gene is TRBV9, the J gene TRBJ2-3; D might be TRBD2 (6 bases). Trimming took 0 bases from V and 4 from J, leaving 9 bases between them. CDR3 length equals 14 residues. CDR1 and CDR2 from the germline V gene are SGDLS and YYNGEE. Here the CDR3 reads CASSVATRADTQYF. The CDR3 bases are TGTGCCAGCAGCGTAGCGACTAGAGCAGATACGCAGTATTTT. Based on the CDR3 plus reference TRBV9 and TRBJ2-3, the full variable domain is DSGVTQTPKHLITATGQRVTLRCSPRSGDLSVYWYQQSLDQGLQFLIQYYNGEERAKGNILERFSAQQFPDLHSELNLSSLELGDSALYFCASSVATRADTQYFGPGTRLTVL.

This sequence joins TRBV13 and TRBJ1-2, with 8 bases lining up with TRBD1. V lost 5 bases, J lost 3 bases, and 2 bases stayed unmatched. The CDR3 has 13 amino acids. Per germline, CDR1 PRHDT and CDR2 FYEKMQ (reference sequence). CDR3 sequence: CASSLDRDYGYTF. DNA for the CDR3: TGTGCCAGCAGCCTGGACAGGGACTATGGCTACACCTTC.

This rearrangement joins TRBV12-3 or TRBV12-4 to TRBJ1-2; D not resolved. V was cut by 0 bases and J by 1 base, with 3 bases left in between. This CDR3 is 13 amino acids long. CDR3 sequence: CASSLAVNYGYTF. The CDR3 DNA is TGTGCCAGCAGTTTAGCCGTTAACTATGGCTACACCTTC.

This chain joins TRBV20-1 and TRBJ1-2; 9 nucleotides align to TRBD1. Germline CDR1 DFQATT, CDR2 SNEGSKA (reference sequence). The V segment lost 1 base and the J segment 2 bases; nucleotides outside the gene matches: 5. The CDR3 is 15 residues long. The CDR3 DNA reads TGCAGTGCTAGAGGAGCGGGACAGGGAAACTATGGCTACACCTTC. It specifies CSARGAGQGNYGYTF.

The rearrangement uses TRBV29-1 and TRBJ2-1; 11 bases fit TRBD2. Germline values: CDR1 SQVTM, CDR2 ANQGSEA. Trimming at V came to 5 bases and at J to 12 bases, leaving 9 bases not matched to a gene. The CDR3 is made up of 13 amino acids. The DNA of the CDR3 is TGCAGCGTTCCAACTAGCGGGGGCAGCTGGCAGTTCTTC. Its translation: CSVPTSGGSWQFF.

The chain uses TRBV20-1 and TRBJ2-5; 10 bases fit TRBD2. V dropped 6 bases and J dropped 4; count of bases not matched to a gene: 5. Germline V CDR1 and CDR2: DFQATT, SNEGSKA (reference sequence). This CDR3 is built from 13 residues. Written as DNA, the CDR3 is TGCAGTGCCCTCCTAGCGGGAGTAGAGACCCAGTACTTC. Protein sequence: CSALLAGVETQYF.

This chain connects TRBV20-1 to TRBJ1-5, with D perhaps matching TRBD1 (5 bases). The CDR3 is 14 residues long. Trimming cost V 3 bases and J 8 bases, with 17 bases left between them. Germline assignment: CDR1 DFQATT and CDR2 SNEGSKA (reference sequence). The CDR3 region has the DNA TGCAGTGCTAGGGATCTTACAGGAGGGAAGCCCCAGCATTTT. It yields the protein CSARDLTGGKPQHF.

CDR3 DNA sequence: TGTGCCAGCAGTGGACAGGGGGAGACCTTCTACTATGGCTACACCTTC. Protein: CASSGQGETFYYGYTF. The rearrangement uses TRBV2 and TRBJ1-2; 9 nucleotides agree with TRBD1. V was clipped by 4 bases and J by 3 bases; unmatched bases: 9. Germline loops: CDR1 SNHLY, CDR2 FYNNEI. This CDR3 spans 16 amino acids.

The rearrangement joins TRBV30 to TRBJ2-4, with 9 bases identical to TRBD1. With V trimmed by 3 bases and J by 3 bases, 3 bases remained unmatched. Germline CDR1 reads GTSNPN; CDR2 reads SVGIG (reference sequence). The CDR3 contains 14 residues. The CDR3 DNA reads as TGTGCCTGGAGCGGGACAGGGTTCAAAAACATTCAGTACTTC. Protein sequence: CAWSGTGFKNIQYF.

J is TRBJ2-7 and V is TRBV10-3; 7 bases line up with TRBD1. This CDR3 has 12 residues. Germline CDR1 and CDR2: ENHRY and SYGVKD. V lost 10 bases and J lost 2; bases outside the gene matches: 5. CDR3 sequence: CASRQGTYEQYF. The CDR3 DNA is TGTGCCAGCAGACAGGGAACCTACGAGCAGTACTTC.

CDR3 in DNA: TGCAGCTTCCATTTAATCGGGGACGCGAGGAGGGGCACTGAAGCTTTCTTT. Translation: CSFHLIGDARRGTEAFF. The chain couples TRBV29-1 to TRBJ1-1; D may be TRBD1 (5 bases). V was clipped by 8 bases and J by 4 bases, with 29 bases between them. The CDR3 is 17 residues long. Germline CDR1 reads SQVTM; CDR2 reads ANQGSEA.

V usage is TRBV24-1 and J usage is TRBJ2-2; 7 bases fit TRBD2. The germline CDR1 and CDR2 sequences are KGHDR and SFDVKD. V was clipped by 4 bases and J by 1 base; unmatched bases: 11. This CDR3 contains 18 residues. The DNA of the CDR3 is TGTGCCACCAGTGACCCAATTGGAGCGGGAATGAACACCGGGGAGCTGTTTTTT. Translating it yields CATSDPIGAGMNTGELFF.

The chain carries TRBV30 and TRBJ2-3, with D unclear. V was cut by 3 bases and J by 4 bases, with 8 bases left in between. Germline V gene lookup returns CDR1 GTSNPN and CDR2 SVGIG (reference sequence). The CDR3 loop spans 12 amino acids. This CDR3 is CAWSRGPDTQYF. The CDR3 bases are TGTGCCTGGAGCCGTGGTCCAGATACGCAGTATTTT.

The chain is built from TRBV29-1 and TRBJ2-3; a weak D match, TRBD2 (5 bases). This CDR3 is built from 14 residues. V was trimmed by 7 bases and J by 4 bases, leaving 18 bases between them. The germline gives CDR1 SQVTM, CDR2 ANQGSEA. Written as DNA, the CDR3 is TGCAGCGCCGACGGGTTAGGAGGAGCAGATACGCAGTATTTT. Its translation: CSADGLGGADTQYF.

The gene calls are TRBV12-3 or TRBV12-4 and TRBJ2-5; D is possibly TRBD1 or TRBD2 (7 bases each). V shed 6 bases and J shed 2 bases, with 22 bases lying between them. This CDR3 has 17 residues. This CDR3 reads CASSPSGGRGSQETQYF. The CDR3 bases are TGTGCCAGCAGCCCGTCGGGGGGCAGGGGGAGTCAAGAGACCCAGTACTTC.

The J gene is TRBJ1-2, the V gene TRBV27, with D maybe TRBD1 (5 bases). Per the germline V gene, CDR1 is MNHEY and CDR2 is SMNVEV (reference sequence). The V gene lost 6 bases and the J gene lost 7 bases, with 18 bases spanning the gap. The CDR3 totals 14 residues. The CDR3 loop reads CASRGWQGRGGYTF. CDR3 DNA sequence: TGTGCCAGCAGGGGCTGGCAGGGAAGAGGTGGCTACACCTTC.

V and J are TRBV20-1 and TRBJ1-2, with 10 bases matching TRBD1. Germline V gene sequence: CDR1 DFQATT, CDR2 SNEGSKA (reference sequence). The CDR3 is 13 residues long. Losses at the gene ends were 5 bases for V and 8 bases for J; bases not matched to a gene: 8. The CDR3 DNA reads TGCAGTGCTGTCCCGGGACAGGGGTCCGGCTACACCTTC. The encoded protein is CSAVPGQGSGYTF.